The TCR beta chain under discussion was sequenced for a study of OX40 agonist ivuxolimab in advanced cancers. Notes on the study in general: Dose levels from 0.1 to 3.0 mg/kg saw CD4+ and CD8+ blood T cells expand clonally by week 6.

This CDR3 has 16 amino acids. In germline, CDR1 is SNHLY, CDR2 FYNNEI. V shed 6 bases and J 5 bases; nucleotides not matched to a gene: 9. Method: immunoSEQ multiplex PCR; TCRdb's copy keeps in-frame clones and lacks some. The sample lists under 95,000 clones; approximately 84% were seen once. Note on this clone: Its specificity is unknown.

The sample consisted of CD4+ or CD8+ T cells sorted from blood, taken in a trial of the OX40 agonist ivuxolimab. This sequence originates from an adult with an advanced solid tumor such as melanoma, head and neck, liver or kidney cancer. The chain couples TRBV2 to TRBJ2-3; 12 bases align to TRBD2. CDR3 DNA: TGTGCCAGCAGCAAGGGTCTAGCGGGGGGGCGAGATACGCAGTATTTT. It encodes CASSKGLAGGRDTQYF.